A selection of T cell receptor beta chains follows, all from one sample in a study of shared clonotypes between healthy human individuals. Assay: immunoSEQ multiplex PCR; the TCRdb copy retains only in-frame clones and omits some. The sample has about half a million clones; about 85% are singletons. The sequenced material came from PBMCs. The receptor set was obtained from a woman between 35 and 50 years old in good health. Some clones in this sample may be carry-over from other donors' samples. The CDR3 runs from the conserved cysteine through the conserved F or W. The D gene is left open where the match is weak. Not every row has a clone size; where given, it reads once, few, many or a size class.

D	V	length	J	size	CDR3	DNA
TRBD1	TRBV28	13	TRBJ1-4	NA	CASSIRTGEKLFF	TGTGCCAGCAGTATAAGGACAGGAGAAAAACTGTTTTTT
NA	TRBV14	14	TRBJ2-7	NA	CASSQGGNYHEQYF	TGTGCCAGCAGCCAGGGGGGTAACTACCACGAGCAGTACTTC
NA	TRBV30	11	TRBJ2-1	once	CAWSVIREQFF	TGTGCCTGGAGTGTGATACGGGAGCAGTTCTTC
NA	TRBV14	13	TRBJ1-1	NA	CASSNTKNTEAFF	TGTGCCAGCAGCAATACTAAAAACACTGAAGCTTTCTTT
NA	TRBV28	14	TRBJ2-2	NA	CASSLTSNTGELFF	TGTGCCAGCAGCCTAACATCGAACACCGGGGAGCTGTTTTTT
TRBD1	TRBV28	15	TRBJ2-5	NA	CASRPYGQGKETQYF	TGTGCCAGCAGGCCCTACGGACAGGGGAAAGAGACCCAGTACTTC
NA	TRBV11-3	13	TRBJ2-2	once	CASSLDNSGELFF	TGTGCCAGCAGCTTAGATAATAGCGGGGAGCTGTTTTTT
NA	TRBV19	14	TRBJ1-5	NA	CASSEGRGGQPQHF	TGTGCCAGTAGTGAGGGTCGAGGGGGACAGCCCCAGCATTTT
TRBD1	TRBV27	13	TRBJ1-1	NA	CASSYRQGTEAFF	TGTGCCAGCAGTTACAGACAGGGCACTGAAGCTTTCTTT
NA	TRBV19	14	TRBJ2-3	NA	CASSTPHGTDTQYF	TGTGCCAGTAGTACCCCCCACGGCACAGATACGCAGTATTTT
TRBD2	TRBV5-1	15	TRBJ2-7	NA	CASSLSSGRKWEQYF	TGCGCCAGCAGCTTGTCTAGCGGGAGGAAATGGGAGCAGTACTTC
NA	TRBV15	16	TRBJ1-1	NA	CATSRGSAEEVTEAFF	TGTGCCACCAGCAGGGGCAGCGCTGAGGAGGTCACTGAAGCTTTCTTT
TRBD2	TRBV11-3	17	TRBJ2-5	many	CASSSSGTGGLEETQYF	TGTGCCAGCAGCTCTAGCGGCACGGGAGGGCTGGAAGAGACCCAGTACTTC
TRBD2	TRBV7-2	15	TRBJ2-5	NA	CASSPRTSSQETQYF	TGTGCCAGCAGCCCCCGGACTAGCAGCCAAGAGACCCAGTACTTC
TRBD2	TRBV10-3	15	TRBJ2-3	NA	CAISDGLAGTDTQYF	TGTGCCATCTCTGACGGACTAGCGGGCACAGATACGCAGTATTTT
NA	TRBV11-2	16	TRBJ2-1	NA	CASSIGSGVSYNEQFF	TGTGCCAGCAGCATTGGATCTGGGGTCTCCTACAATGAGCAGTTCTTC
NA	TRBV28	12	TRBJ1-5	NA	CASSSGSQPQHF	TGTGCCAGCAGTTCCGGGTCTCAGCCCCAGCATTTT
TRBD1	TRBV5-1	17	TRBJ1-3	once	CASSLDGTGGPGNTIYF	TGCGCCAGCAGCTTGGACGGGACAGGGGGACCTGGAAACACCATATATTTT
NA	TRBV5-6	14	TRBJ2-1	NA	CASSLYQGWGEQFF	TGTGCCAGCAGCTTGTACCAGGGGTGGGGTGAGCAGTTCTTC
NA	TRBV9	14	TRBJ1-2	NA	CASSSRRGDYGYTF	TGTGCCAGCAGCTCCAGGAGAGGGGACTATGGCTACACCTTC
NA	TRBV29-1	13	TRBJ1-2	NA	CSVGEGTNYGYTF	TGCAGCGTTGGGGAAGGGACTAACTATGGCTACACCTTC
TRBD1	TRBV27	18	TRBJ2-3	NA	CASSEGQGIFLITDTQYF	TGTGCCAGCAGTGAAGGACAGGGGATATTCCTCATCACAGATACGCAGTATTTT
TRBD2	TRBV2	13	TRBJ2-1	many	CASTPDWGGEQFF	TGTGCCAGCACCCCGGATTGGGGGGGTGAGCAGTTCTTC
NA	TRBV19	14	TRBJ2-7	few	CASSKTPVQTEQYF	TGTGCCAGTAGTAAGACTCCGGTACAGACTGAGCAGTACTTC
NA	TRBV7-9	15	TRBJ1-3	medium-sized	CASSQRTGSGNTIYF	TGTGCCAGCAGCCAACGAACAGGGTCAGGAAACACCATATATTTT
NA	TRBV28	13	TRBJ1-2	NA	CASSVISFGGSTF	TGTGCCAGCAGTGTCATTTCTTTCGGAGGTTCCACCTTC
TRBD1	TRBV15	16	TRBJ1-5	NA	CATSRVRQGANQPQHF	TGTGCCACCAGCAGAGTAAGACAGGGGGCGAATCAGCCCCAGCATTTT
TRBD2	TRBV2	17	TRBJ2-2	NA	CASRGASGITNTGELFF	TGTGCCAGCAGGGGGGCTAGCGGGATCACGAACACCGGGGAGCTGTTTTTT
NA	TRBV30	13	TRBJ2-4	NA	CAWGHLAKNIQYF	TGTGCCTGGGGACACCTAGCCAAAAACATTCAGTACTTC
TRBD2	TRBV30	14	TRBJ2-7	NA	CAWAGGSRASEQYF	TGTGCCTGGGCCGGGGGGTCTAGGGCAAGCGAGCAGTACTTC
TRBD2	TRBV7-9	16	TRBJ2-5	once	CASSLALGTSVETQYF	TGTGCCAGCAGCTTAGCCTTGGGGACTAGCGTGGAGACCCAGTACTTC